Listed below are T cell receptor beta chains from one sample, sequenced in a study of T cell changes during pregnancy in multiple sclerosis. Profiling relied on immunoSEQ multiplex PCR, and the TCRdb table lists in-frame clones only, not all of them. The sample shows approximately 30,000 clones, 80% to 90% of them seen only once. The input for sequencing was CD8+ T cells from peripheral blood mononuclear cells, taken in the third trimester of pregnancy. The source is a female donor with multiple sclerosis, enrolled in a pregnancy study. CDR3s include the opening cysteine and the closing phenylalanine or tryptophan. Each record gives: D gene, J gene, V gene, clone size, CDR3 protein, CDR3 DNA. A D gene is named only where the DNA matches it firmly. Clone size, where shown, is once, few, many, or a class for clones that have expanded.

D gene: .; J gene: TRBJ2-7; V gene: TRBV7-6; clone size: .; CDR3 protein: CASSASVGGEQYF; CDR3 DNA: TGTGCCAGCAGCGCCTCTGTCGGGGGCGAGCAGTACTTC
D gene: .; J gene: TRBJ1-2; V gene: TRBV2; clone size: .; CDR3 protein: CATRDTNYGYTF; CDR3 DNA: TGTGCCACCAGGGACACGAACTATGGCTACACCTTC
D gene: TRBD2; J gene: TRBJ2-5; V gene: TRBV9; clone size: .; CDR3 protein: CASSVDQRESQETQYF; CDR3 DNA: TGTGCCAGCAGCGTTGATCAGCGGGAGTCGCAAGAGACCCAGTACTTC
D gene: .; J gene: TRBJ2-7; V gene: TRBV7-2; clone size: .; CDR3 protein: CASSFGGLPYEQYF; CDR3 DNA: TGTGCCAGCAGCTTTGGCGGATTGCCCTACGAGCAGTACTTC
D gene: TRBD2; J gene: TRBJ2-1; V gene: TRBV9; clone size: .; CDR3 protein: CASSVTAGGPGNEQFF; CDR3 DNA: TGTGCCAGCAGCGTAACAGCGGGAGGGCCCGGTAATGAGCAGTTCTTC
D gene: .; J gene: TRBJ2-1; V gene: TRBV6-6; clone size: .; CDR3 protein: CASSGNNEQFF; CDR3 DNA: TGTGCCAGTTCAGGTAACAATGAGCAGTTCTTC
D gene: TRBD1; J gene: TRBJ1-5; V gene: TRBV4-1; clone size: .; CDR3 protein: CASSQGQGNQPQHF; CDR3 DNA: TGCGCCAGCAGCCAAGGACAGGGTAATCAGCCCCAGCATTTT
D gene: TRBD1; J gene: TRBJ1-1; V gene: TRBV13; clone size: .; CDR3 protein: CASSLGKGQGNAEAFF; CDR3 DNA: TGTGCCAGCAGCTTAGGGAAGGGACAGGGGAACGCTGAAGCTTTCTTT
D gene: .; J gene: TRBJ2-3; V gene: TRBV11-2; clone size: .; CDR3 protein: CASSSMSLPITTTDTQYF; CDR3 DNA: TGTGCCAGCAGTTCCATGTCGTTACCGATCACTACCACAGATACGCAGTATTTT
D gene: TRBD1; J gene: TRBJ1-5; V gene: TRBV6-1; clone size: once; CDR3 protein: CASSEAEGAGNQPQHF; CDR3 DNA: TGTGCCAGCAGTGAAGCGGAGGGGGCCGGGAATCAGCCCCAGCATTTT
D gene: .; J gene: TRBJ1-2; V gene: TRBV5-1; clone size: .; CDR3 protein: CASGQPSYGYTF; CDR3 DNA: TGCGCCAGCGGACAGCCATCGTATGGCTACACCTTC
D gene: .; J gene: TRBJ2-1; V gene: TRBV5-1; clone size: once; CDR3 protein: CASSLGLLLEGMDYNEQFF; CDR3 DNA: TGCGCCAGCAGCTTGGGGCTCCTTCTGGAGGGAATGGACTACAATGAGCAGTTCTTC
D gene: .; J gene: TRBJ2-7; V gene: TRBV11-2; clone size: .; CDR3 protein: CASSLEWGVPARYEQYF; CDR3 DNA: TGTGCCAGCAGCTTAGAATGGGGGGTCCCTGCCCGCTACGAGCAGTACTTC
D gene: TRBD1; J gene: TRBJ2-2; V gene: TRBV19; clone size: .; CDR3 protein: CASRPRQGLTGELFF; CDR3 DNA: TGTGCCAGTAGACCACGACAGGGGTTAACCGGGGAGCTGTTTTTT
D gene: TRBD2; J gene: TRBJ2-5; V gene: TRBV18; clone size: .; CDR3 protein: CASSLRAAGGLETQYF; CDR3 DNA: TGTGCCAGCTCCCTAAGGGCAGCGGGGGGCCTAGAGACCCAGTACTTC
D gene: TRBD1; J gene: TRBJ1-1; V gene: TRBV2; clone size: .; CDR3 protein: CASLQGVTEAFF; CDR3 DNA: TGTGCCAGCTTGCAGGGGGTCACTGAAGCTTTCTTT
D gene: TRBD1; J gene: TRBJ1-2; V gene: TRBV6-5; clone size: .; CDR3 protein: CASSYWRQGSYGYTF; CDR3 DNA: TGTGCCAGCAGTTACTGGCGACAGGGCAGCTATGGCTACACCTTC
D gene: .; J gene: TRBJ1-1; V gene: TRBV15; clone size: few; CDR3 protein: CATRRYDTEAFF; CDR3 DNA: TGTGCCACCAGGAGGTACGACACTGAAGCTTTCTTT
D gene: TRBD1; J gene: TRBJ2-1; V gene: TRBV6-1; clone size: .; CDR3 protein: CASSERQGVKNEQFF; CDR3 DNA: TGTGCCAGCAGTGAACGTCAGGGGGTTAAAAATGAGCAGTTCTTC
D gene: .; J gene: TRBJ1-5; V gene: TRBV27; clone size: .; CDR3 protein: CASSLIPEHQPQHF; CDR3 DNA: TGTGCCAGCAGTTTGATTCCTGAGCATCAGCCCCAGCATTTT
D gene: TRBD1; J gene: TRBJ1-2; V gene: TRBV6-5; clone size: .; CDR3 protein: CASSYSPRQGVYGYTF; CDR3 DNA: TGTGCCAGCAGTTACTCGCCGAGACAGGGGGTTTATGGCTACACCTTC
D gene: .; J gene: TRBJ1-2; V gene: TRBV6-5; clone size: .; CDR3 protein: CATPQGNYGYTF; CDR3 DNA: TGTGCCACCCCACAGGGTAACTATGGCTACACCTTC
D gene: .; J gene: TRBJ2-2; V gene: TRBV15; clone size: .; CDR3 protein: CATSRGGAGELFF; CDR3 DNA: TGTGCCACCAGCAGGGGAGGTGCCGGGGAGCTGTTTTTT
D gene: .; J gene: TRBJ2-1; V gene: TRBV15; clone size: .; CDR3 protein: CATSRESPTYNEQFF; CDR3 DNA: TGTGCCACCAGCAGGGAGTCACCTACCTACAATGAGCAGTTCTTC
D gene: .; J gene: TRBJ2-7; V gene: TRBV30; clone size: .; CDR3 protein: CAWSYGGGNEQYF; CDR3 DNA: TGTGCCTGGAGTTATGGAGGGGGCAACGAGCAGTACTTC
D gene: .; J gene: TRBJ1-1; V gene: TRBV10-3; clone size: .; CDR3 protein: CAISEKGGANTEAFF; CDR3 DNA: TGTGCCATCAGTGAGAAAGGGGGAGCGAACACTGAAGCTTTCTTT
D gene: .; J gene: TRBJ2-7; V gene: TRBV27; clone size: .; CDR3 protein: CASISTWSRTYEQYF; CDR3 DNA: TGTGCCAGCATAAGCACGTGGAGCCGTACTTACGAGCAGTACTTC
D gene: .; J gene: TRBJ1-1; V gene: TRBV30; clone size: few; CDR3 protein: CAWWRGRFQAFF; CDR3 DNA: TGTGCCTGGTGGAGGGGCAGATTTCAAGCTTTCTTT
D gene: .; J gene: TRBJ2-7; V gene: TRBV5-5; clone size: .; CDR3 protein: CASSSKTYEQYF; CDR3 DNA: TGTGCCAGCAGCTCCAAAACCTACGAGCAGTACTTC
D gene: TRBD1; J gene: TRBJ2-2; V gene: TRBV7-9; clone size: .; CDR3 protein: CASSQQGASPGELFF; CDR3 DNA: TGTGCCAGCAGCCAGCAGGGGGCGAGCCCCGGGGAGCTGTTTTTT
D gene: TRBD2; J gene: TRBJ2-3; V gene: TRBV7-6; clone size: .; CDR3 protein: CASSRIRKGLAGWGTDTQYF; CDR3 DNA: TGTGCCAGCAGCCGCATCCGAAAGGGACTAGCGGGTTGGGGCACAGATACGCAGTATTTT